There are many counts of the clone carrying this T cell receptor (beta chain). MiXCR was run by TCRdb on the RT-PCR reads, yielding one entry per CDR3 protein. The table shows almost 700,000 distinct CDR3 sequences, with 11% to 15% occurring only once. Sequenced sample: memory CD4+ T cells from blood. This receptor was obtained from a female donor in good health, serving as a healthy control.

CDR3 nucleotide sequence: TGTGCCAGCAGCGAGGCTAGGAGCAATGAGCAGTTCTTC. Its protein is CASSEARSNEQFF. The V call is TRBV7-2, the J call TRBJ2-1; D ambiguous. Germline V gene lookup returns CDR1 SGHTA and CDR2 FQGNSA. Trimming stripped 5 bases from V and 6 bases from J, with 11 bases between. This CDR3 has 13 residues.